The present entry profiles one T cell receptor beta chain with its context. Its antigen remains unidentified. Profiled with immunoSEQ multiplex PCR; TCRdb holds only in-frame clones, not every one. The sample lists under 150,000 clones, 88% seen once, with roughly 20% in the top ten. This sample was included in a study of T cell responses to AZD1222 COVID-19 vaccine. Study results and limitations: CD4 TCRs covered the whole spike, strongest at regions 160-218 and 743-854. Spike-specific TCR breadth and depth both grew after two AZD1222 doses. White British ancestry dominated among donors, who included more females, and clonal diversity was possibly underestimated.

The material sequenced was peripheral blood, taken on day 0 of MenACWY control vaccination. The TCR originated in an adult in good health.

The CDR3 nucleotides read TGTGCCAGTAGCCTAGGGGGACTTCCGGGGGCCGGGGAGCTGTTTTTT. As protein: CASSLGGLPGAGELFF. The gene calls are TRBV19 and TRBJ2-2, with D perhaps matching TRBD1 or TRBD2 (6 bases each). Germline lookup yields CDR1 LNHDA and CDR2 SQIVND (reference sequence). Trimming removed 6 bases from V and 6 bases from J, with 20 bases in between. The CDR3 has 16 residues.